This T cell receptor beta chain was sequenced during a study of OX40 agonist ivuxolimab in advanced cancers. Background on the whole study: The costimulatory receptor OX40 (CD134) was targeted by ivuxolimab, a fully human IgG2 agonistic monoclonal antibody. Intravenous ivuxolimab was administered to patients every 2 weeks at six dose levels: 0.01, 0.1, 0.3, 1.5, 3 and 10 mg/kg. Of the approximately 53 patients in dose escalation, about 20 had hepatocellular carcinoma, some 15 had melanoma, 9 had renal cell carcinoma and 9 had head and neck cancer. In the dose-escalation cohort, 82.7% of patients were male, and the mean age was around 60 years, with a range of about 23 to 80. Prior anti-PD-1, anti-PD-L1 or anti-CTLA-4 therapy was permitted, and checkpoint inhibitors had been received by 30% to 40% of dose-escalation patients. Three dose-escalation patients achieved partial responses, one with hepatocellular carcinoma and two with cutaneous melanoma. Peripheral TCRbeta sequencing was intended to test whether TCR sequence diversity was altered and clonal T-cell expansion was caused by ivuxolimab. The paper reports the monotherapy dose-escalation portion (N of about 56 patients) of the phase I ivuxolimab trial. Here is what the overall study found, with its caveats: Low levels of normalized T-cell clonal expansion were also seen in some patients who did not respond. At doses from 0.1 to 3.0 mg/kg, clonal expansion was seen in both CD4+ and CD8+ blood T cells between baseline and week 6. In partial responders in the 0.1-3.0 mg/kg groups, normalized peripheral clonal expansion was found to be among the lowest, especially among CD8+ T cells. Antigen specificity was not determined for the clonally expanded peripheral T cells. After ivuxolimab, CD8+ T cells had more expanded clones than CD4+ T cells on average.

CDR1 and CDR2, looked up from the germline V gene (reference sequence), are SEHNR and FQNEAQ. For this chain, trimming is 3 bases at the V end and 0 bases at the J end, and the number of junction bases without a gene match is 2. Including cysteine and phenylalanine, the CDR3 has 15 amino acids. This entry keeps only the CDR3 DNA: 45 bases, framed from base 1. As regards this clone: Its antigen target is currently unknown. Base qualities are missing; no much larger clone stands one base away.

Patients with autoimmune disease history or receiving systemic immunosuppression were excluded from the trial. Peripheral blood for TCR sequencing was drawn from every dose cohort at baseline, at cycle 4 day 1 and at cycle 7 day 1. The samples were taken from a phase I, first-in-human, multicenter, open-label dose-escalation trial of ivuxolimab. Adults with locally advanced or metastatic melanoma, renal cell carcinoma, hepatocellular carcinoma or head and neck squamous cell carcinoma were enrolled in the trial. Before TCR sequencing, CD4+ and CD8+ T cells were separately sorted from peripheral blood. For sequencing of the TCRbeta CDR3 region, genomic DNA was extracted from the sorted cells. The immunoSEQ Assay was used to sequence the TCRbeta CDR3 regions. TCRdb carries this immuneACCESS record with in-frame sequences only. Its versions omit some clonotypes, under half of them owing to an unresolved V gene in the studies checked, with the rest unexplained. This sample gives roughly 61,000 clones in total; 70% to 90% of them show up just once. Of the sample, approximately 0.3% falls within the top ten clones.

The starting material was CD4+ or CD8+ T cells sorted from blood, obtained in a trial of the OX40 agonist ivuxolimab. The chain employs TRBV7-9 and TRBJ2-1, with 7 bases matching TRBD2. This TCR was recovered from an adult with an advanced solid tumor such as melanoma, head and neck, liver or kidney cancer. The DNA sequence reads TGTGCCAGCAGCTTGCGGGAGAACTCCTACAATGAGCAGTTCTTC. This gives the protein CASSLRENSYNEQFF.